The 5 T cell receptor beta chains below were found in one sample sequenced in a study of cytotoxic CD8 clonotypes in ibrutinib-treated CLL. Only in-frame clones appear in the TCRdb table, and some are missing; sequencing was by immunoSEQ multiplex PCR. The data contain roughly 170,000 clones, about 80% of them singletons. The sequencing used PBMCs, collected after 24 months of ibrutinib treatment. These receptors originate from a human donor with chronic lymphocytic leukemia.

Turning to this clone: This sample also contains other DNA sequences that code for the same CDR3. V and J are TRBV18 and TRBJ1-4, with D unclear. The germline V and J ends were trimmed by 4 bases and 8 bases, with 5 bases remaining between them. CDR1 KGHSH and CDR2 LQKENI come from the germline V gene. The CDR3 totals 11 residues. CDR3 region: CASSRGEKLFF. The CDR3 nucleotides read TGTGCCAGCTCACGCGGAGAAAAACTGTTTTTT.

The gene calls are TRBV5-4 and TRBJ2-7, with TRBD1 matching over 9 bases. This CDR3 has 16 residues. Unmatched junction bases numbered 11, after V lost 4 bases and J lost 3 bases. Germline V lookup: CDR1 SGHNT, CDR2 YYREEE (reference sequence). Here the CDR3 reads CASSVVRDREYYEQYF. In DNA form, the CDR3 reads TGTGCCAGCAGCGTCGTAAGGGACAGGGAGTACTACGAGCAGTACTTC.

This chain links TRBV7-8 with TRBJ2-5; 8 nucleotides line up with TRBD2. J gave up 5 bases and V 4 bases, and 12 bases lay outside the gene matches. This CDR3 region has 16 residues. The germline V gene encodes CDR1 SGHVS and CDR2 FQNEAQ. The DNA for the CDR3 is TGTGCCAGCAGCTCCCTTGCCAGCGGGGGTTGGGAGACCCAGTACTTC. The encoded protein is CASSSLASGGWETQYF.

This rearrangement joins TRBV5-4 to TRBJ1-2; D unclear. The CDR3 spans 17 residues. Germline CDR1 and CDR2: SGHNT and YYREEE (reference sequence). The germline V and J ends were trimmed by 2 bases and 2 bases, with 19 bases remaining between them. CDR3 sequence (DNA): TGTGCCAGCAGCTTAAGAGGTGTACCGGTCCTGAACTATGGCTACACCTTC. Amino acids: CASSLRGVPVLNYGYTF.

The chain recombines TRBV7-9 with TRBJ1-2; 11 bases match TRBD1. Trimming took 4 bases from V and 14 from J; bases not matched to a gene: 9. The length of the CDR3 is 13 residues. In germline, CDR1 is SEHNR, CDR2 FQNEAQ (reference sequence). CDR3 DNA: TGTGCCAGCAGCTCCCGGACAGGGGGCGATTGGACCTTC. Translated, it gives CASSSRTGGDWTF.